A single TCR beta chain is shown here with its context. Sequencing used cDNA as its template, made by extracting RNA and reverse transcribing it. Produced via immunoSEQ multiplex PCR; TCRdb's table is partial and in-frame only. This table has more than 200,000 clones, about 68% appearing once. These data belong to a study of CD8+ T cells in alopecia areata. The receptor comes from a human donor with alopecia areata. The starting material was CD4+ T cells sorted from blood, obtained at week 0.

The CDR3 is CAWSNSVGNQPQHF. The DNA for the CDR3 is TGTGCCTGGAGTAACAGCGTTGGGAATCAGCCCCAGCATTTT. This chain joins TRBV30 and TRBJ1-5; D unclear. Germline V gives CDR1 GTSNPN, CDR2 SVGIG (reference sequence). This CDR3 spans 14 amino acids. The V and J ends lost 2 bases and 4 bases respectively, with 12 bases between them.